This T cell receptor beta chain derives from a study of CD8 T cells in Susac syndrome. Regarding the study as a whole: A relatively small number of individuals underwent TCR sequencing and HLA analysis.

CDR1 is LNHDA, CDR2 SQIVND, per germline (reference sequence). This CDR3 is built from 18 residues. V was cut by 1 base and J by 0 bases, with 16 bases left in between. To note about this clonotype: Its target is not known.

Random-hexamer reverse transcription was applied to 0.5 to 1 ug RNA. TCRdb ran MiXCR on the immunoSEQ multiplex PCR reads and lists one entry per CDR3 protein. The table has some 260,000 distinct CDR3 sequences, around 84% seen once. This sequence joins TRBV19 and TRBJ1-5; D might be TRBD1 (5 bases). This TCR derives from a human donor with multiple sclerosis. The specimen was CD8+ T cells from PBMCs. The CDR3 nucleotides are TGTGCCAGTAGTATAGTTTCTCCGGGGCTGGGTAGCAATCAGCCCCAGCATTTT. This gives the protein CASSIVSPGLGSNQPQHF.